This section outlines one T cell receptor (beta chain) sequence together with its context. The table came from immunoSEQ multiplex PCR; TCRdb's copy has only in-frame clones and leaves some out. Of approximately 120,000 clones listed, around 82% are singletons. These data originate in a study of blood T cell repertoires in COVID-19. The CDR3 is 15 amino acids. The germline CDR1 and CDR2 sequences are SEHNR and FQNEAQ (reference sequence). The J segment lost 5 bases and the V segment lost 5 bases, leaving 7 bases of the junction unmatched. The sequencing input was peripheral blood. The clonotype comes from a human donor in a cohort sampled during active or convalescent COVID-19. The chain uses TRBV7-9 and TRBJ2-5; the match to TRBD2 covers 11 bases. The DNA for the CDR3 is TGTGCCAGCAGCCCCCGACTAGCGGGAAAGGAGACCCAGTACTTC. Residues: CASSPRLAGKETQYF.